Shown below are 32 T cell receptor beta chains from a single sample sequenced in a study of blood T cell repertoires in COVID-19. Profiled with immunoSEQ multiplex PCR; TCRdb holds only in-frame clones, not every one. This sample yields 90,000 to 100,000 clones, of which under 90% are seen a single time; 5.2% belongs to the top ten. Sequenced: peripheral blood. The receptor set was obtained from a man in his 60s with COVID-19, enrolled during active disease.

V and J are TRBV4-1 and TRBJ1-1, with TRBD1 as a possible D gene (5 bases). V lost 2 bases to trimming and J lost 1 base, with 8 bases between them. Per germline, CDR1 MGHRA and CDR2 YSYEKL. This CDR3 has 14 residues. The CDR3 spells CASSQFTGNTEAFF. The CDR3 coding sequence is TGCGCCAGCAGCCAATTCACAGGGAACACTGAAGCTTTCTTT.

The V call is TRBV28, the J call TRBJ1-5; D possibly corresponds to TRBD1 (5 bases). The germline V gene encodes CDR1 MDHEN and CDR2 SYDVKM. With 3 bases removed from V and 4 bases from J, the gap between germline ends came to 10 bases. CDR3 length: 14 residues. The CDR3: CASSFLGGNQPQHF. CDR3 DNA sequence: TGTGCCAGCAGTTTTCTGGGGGGGAATCAGCCCCAGCATTTT.

This clone was counted a single time. This chain links TRBV29-1 with TRBJ2-5; the match to TRBD2 covers 16 bases. The CDR3 runs to 14 residues. Trimming removed 8 bases from V and 4 bases from J; junction bases left unmatched: 4. From germline, CDR1 is SQVTM and CDR2 ANQGSEA. CDR3 nucleotide sequence: TGCAGCCTGGGACTAGCGGGAGGGGGAGAGACCCAGTACTTC. Protein: CSLGLAGGGETQYF.

This sequence joins TRBV7-3 and TRBJ2-5; 7 bases match TRBD1. Looked up from germline, CDR1 is SGHTA and CDR2 is FQGTGA. The CDR3 has 14 residues. The junction had 8 bases not matched to a gene; V was cut back by 5 bases and J by 5 bases. The CDR3 bases are TGTGCCAGCAGCCCCCGGGACAGATCGGAGACCCAGTACTTC. Protein sequence: CASSPRDRSETQYF.

In its sample, this clone was seen a few times. The J gene is TRBJ1-4, the V gene TRBV27; unclear D gene. V gave up 6 bases and J gave up 10 bases, with 18 bases separating them. The CDR3 covers 14 residues. Germline V gene lookup returns CDR1 MNHEY and CDR2 SMNVEV (reference sequence). CDR3 protein: CASSSLDGGGKLFF. CDR3 bases: TGTGCCAGCAGCTCCCTCGACGGAGGTGGAAAACTGTTTTTT.

The chain couples TRBV5-6 to TRBJ1-4, with 10 bases that match TRBD1. The CDR3 extends over 15 amino acids. J was trimmed by 6 bases and V by 2 bases; bases with no gene match: 4. Germline V lookup: CDR1 SGHDT, CDR2 YYEEEE. The CDR3 nucleotides are TGTGCCAGCAGCTTATCCGGGACAGGGGATGAAAAACTGTTTTTT. It is translated as CASSLSGTGDEKLFF.

The gene calls are TRBV5-1 and TRBJ2-3; 7 nucleotides agree with TRBD1. Per the germline V gene, CDR1 is SGHRS and CDR2 is YFSETQ. This CDR3 region has 14 residues. V was clipped by 4 bases and J by 0 bases; unmatched bases: 2. This CDR3 is CASSKGQSTDTQYF. In DNA, the CDR3 is TGCGCCAGCAGCAAGGGACAGAGCACAGATACGCAGTATTTT.

The chain couples TRBV5-1 to TRBJ2-5, with 9 bases identical to TRBD1. The germline CDR1 and CDR2 sequences are SGHRS and YFSETQ. The J segment lost 4 bases and the V segment lost 4 bases, leaving 8 bases of the junction unmatched. CDR3 length: 15 amino acids. The CDR3 is CASSILTGGPETQYF. The CDR3 region has the DNA TGCGCCAGCAGCATCCTTACAGGGGGCCCAGAGACCCAGTACTTC.

The chain links TRBV7-8 to TRBJ2-3; 10 bases are shared with TRBD2. J gave up 3 bases and V 5 bases, and 5 bases lay outside the gene matches. This CDR3 comprises 15 residues. Germline CDR1 is SGHVS and CDR2 is FQNEAQ. The CDR3 region is CASSRAGGPTDTQYF. The CDR3 bases are TGTGCCAGCAGCCGAGCGGGAGGGCCTACAGATACGCAGTATTTT.

This chain uses TRBV2 with TRBJ1-2; D call uncertain. The CDR3 covers 15 residues. V lost 7 bases to trimming and J lost 0 bases, with 15 bases between them. CDR1 and CDR2 (germline): SNHLY, FYNNEI. CDR3 nucleotides: TGTGCCAGCAATCTAGAGGTTTCTCCTAACTATGGCTACACCTTC. This translates into CASNLEVSPNYGYTF.

The CDR3: CASSAGTGPATNEKLFF. The DNA for the CDR3 is TGTGCCAGCAGTGCCGGGACAGGGCCAGCAACTAATGAAAAACTGTTTTTT. V and J are TRBV6-1 and TRBJ1-4; 9 bases are shared with TRBD1. There are 17 residues in the CDR3. The V and J ends lost 4 bases and 0 bases, in that order; junction bases with no gene match: 6. CDR1 and CDR2 from the germline V gene are MNHNS and SASEGT.

The chain links TRBV10-3 to TRBJ1-1; D gene ambiguous. Trimming pared 6 bases from V and 2 bases from J, leaving 10 bases between. Germline V gene data show CDR1 as ENHRY and CDR2 as SYGVKD. The CDR3 is 13 amino acids. In DNA, the CDR3 is TGTGCCATCAGCGACTATTTCAACACTGAAGCTTTCTTT. Translating it yields CAISDYFNTEAFF.

A few counts support this clone. The chain is built from TRBV28 and TRBJ1-5; D call uncertain. Germline lookup yields CDR1 MDHEN and CDR2 SYDVKM. V was shortened by 7 bases and J by 4 bases, with 14 bases between the two germline ends. This CDR3 comprises 14 residues. The CDR3 DNA reads TGTGCCAGCACCCCCCTGACGGGTAATCAGCCCCAGCATTTT. Its translation: CASTPLTGNQPQHF.

This clone was picked up one time. The rearrangement links TRBV5-1 to TRBJ1-2, with 9 positions matching TRBD1. The V segment lost 4 bases and the J segment 0 bases; nucleotides outside the gene matches: 4. Germline V CDR1 and CDR2: SGHRS, YFSETQ. CDR3 length: 15 residues. For the CDR3, the DNA is TGCGCCAGCAGCCCTGGGACAGGGTCTAACTATGGCTACACCTTC. Protein sequence: CASSPGTGSNYGYTF.

The rearrangement uses TRBV11-2 and TRBJ2-1; TRBD2 matches at 8 bases. Germline V gives CDR1 SGHAT, CDR2 FQNNGV. With 2 bases clipped from V and 6 bases from J, the junction kept 3 bases outside the gene matches. The CDR3 is 14 residues long. CDR3 protein: CASSLYSGTNEQFF. Here the CDR3 DNA reads TGTGCCAGCAGCTTATATAGCGGGACCAATGAGCAGTTCTTC.

CDR3 DNA sequence: TGTGTTTTAGCGGGGGGAGGGGATGAGCAGTTCTTC. Amino acids: CVLAGGGDEQFF. The chain recombines TRBV30 with TRBJ2-1; 10 nucleotides line up with TRBD2. The CDR3 is 12 residues long. CDR1 is GTSNPN, CDR2 SVGIG, per germline (reference sequence).

J is TRBJ1-5 and V is TRBV7-2; D might be TRBD1 (6 bases). This CDR3 region has 16 residues. The V end was cut by 2 bases, the J end by 5 bases, with 16 bases between. The germline CDR1 and CDR2 sequences are SGHTA and FQGNSA. CDR3 coding DNA: TGTGCCAGCAGCTTACCCTCCAAAGGGGGTGATCAGCCCCAGCATTTT. As protein: CASSLPSKGGDQPQHF.

The chain couples TRBV16 to TRBJ1-2; 7 bases agree with TRBD1. Germline V gene data show CDR1 as KGHSY and CDR2 as FQNENV. Trimming took 0 bases from V and 8 from J; bases not matched to a gene: 6. CDR3 size: 14 residues. CDR3 residues: CASSQSGQTGGYTF. CDR3 bases: TGTGCCAGCAGCCAATCGGGACAGACAGGAGGCTACACCTTC.

V is TRBV9 and J is TRBJ1-1, with D possibly being TRBD1 (5 bases). CDR1 and CDR2 (germline): SGDLS, YYNGEE. V lost 0 bases, J lost 0 bases, and 9 bases lay in between. This CDR3 has 15 amino acids. This CDR3 reads CASSVDGGVNTEAFF. The CDR3 DNA is TGTGCCAGCAGCGTAGACGGAGGGGTGAACACTGAAGCTTTCTTT.

This clone was observed a few times. The V and J genes are TRBV15 and TRBJ2-3; D is possibly TRBD1 (6 bases). CDR1 is LNHNV and CDR2 is YYDKDF in the germline V gene (reference sequence). Trimming pared 2 bases from V and 0 bases from J, leaving 6 bases between. The CDR3 consists of 14 residues. This CDR3 reads CATSRQGSTDTQYF. The CDR3 DNA sequence: TGTGCCACCAGCAGACAGGGGAGCACAGATACGCAGTATTTT.

CDR3 sequence reads: CASSPRTSGAGQYF. In DNA form, the CDR3 reads TGTGCCAGCTCACCAAGAACTAGCGGGGCGGGGCAGTACTTC. This chain uses TRBV18 with TRBJ2-7, with 10 bases that match TRBD2. The CDR3 covers 14 residues. V gave up 2 bases and J gave up 9 bases; unmatched junction bases: 7. Per germline, CDR1 KGHSH and CDR2 LQKENI.

V usage is TRBV6-2 or TRBV6-3 and J usage is TRBJ2-7, with 11 bases aligning to TRBD2. CDR1 is MNHEY, CDR2 SVGEGT, per germline. The CDR3 contains 15 residues. The trim removed 4 bases at V and 6 bases at J, leaving 8 bases unmatched. Written as DNA, the CDR3 is TGTGCCAGCAGTTCACCAAGACTAGCGGGAAGCGAGCAGTACTTC. This encodes CASSSPRLAGSEQYF.

The V call is TRBV30, the J call TRBJ2-1; D possibly corresponds to TRBD1 (5 bases). V was clipped by 2 bases and J by 5 bases, with 16 bases between them. CDR3 length: 15 residues. CDR1 and CDR2 from the germline V gene are GTSNPN and SVGIG (reference sequence). DNA of the CDR3: TGTGCCTGGAGTCTTGCGAGTCAGGGCCACAATGAGCAGTTCTTC. Translating it yields CAWSLASQGHNEQFF.

This chain uses TRBV5-6 with TRBJ2-5, with 8 bases identical to TRBD1. This CDR3 has 13 residues. The ends lost 4 bases at V and 13 bases at J; junction bases unmatched: 12. CDR1 is SGHDT, CDR2 YYEEEE, per germline. CDR3 in amino acids: CASSSAGTGKPYF. The CDR3 region has the DNA TGTGCCAGCAGCAGTGCCGGGACAGGTAAACCGTACTTC.

This sequence joins TRBV4-3 and TRBJ2-7, with 7 bases matching TRBD2. This CDR3 is built from 13 residues. Germline V lookup: CDR1 LGHNA, CDR2 YSLEER. V was clipped by 6 bases and J by 3 bases; unmatched bases: 5. CDR3 in DNA: TGCGCCAGCAGTGCGGGAGAGGGCTACGAGCAGTACTTC. It is translated as CASSAGEGYEQYF.

The rearrangement uses TRBV24-1 and TRBJ2-1; 12 bases align to TRBD2. The CDR3 is 15 residues long. Germline trimming cut 4 bases from V and 8 bases from J; bases unmatched to any gene: 5. The V gene's germline CDR1 is KGHDR and CDR2 SFDVKD. CDR3 region: CATSDTSGRYHEQFF. The CDR3 nucleotides read TGTGCCACCAGTGACACTAGCGGGAGGTACCATGAGCAGTTCTTC.

The J gene is TRBJ1-5, the V gene TRBV28; a possible D gene is TRBD1 (5 bases). Between the trimmed V and J ends, which lost 4 bases and 3 bases, there was a span of 10 bases. Germline V lookup: CDR1 MDHEN, CDR2 SYDVKM. This CDR3 is 14 amino acids long. In DNA form, the CDR3 reads TGTGCCAGCAGTTCGCGACAGAACAATCAGCCCCAGCATTTT. Protein: CASSSRQNNQPQHF.

This clone was detected only once. The chain links TRBV7-2 to TRBJ1-2; 9 bases fit TRBD1. From germline, CDR1 is SGHTA and CDR2 FQGNSA. The CDR3 spans 17 residues. Trimming cost V 2 bases and J 4 bases; bases outside gene matches: 11. CDR3 in amino acids: CASSLMGQGELGYGYTF. The CDR3, as DNA: TGTGCCAGCAGCTTAATGGGACAGGGAGAACTAGGCTATGGCTACACCTTC.

The chain couples TRBV4-3 to TRBJ1-5, with 7 positions matching TRBD1. There are 16 residues in the CDR3. V gave up 2 bases and J gave up 2 bases; unmatched junction bases: 6. In germline, CDR1 is LGHNA, CDR2 YSLEER. CDR3 sequence reads: CASSQSRQGGNQPQHF. The CDR3 DNA is TGCGCCAGCAGCCAATCCCGACAGGGCGGCAATCAGCCCCAGCATTTT.

This clone occurred a few times. This chain's CDR3 is CASSIYGGETQYF. Here the CDR3 DNA reads TGTGCCAGTAGTATATACGGAGGAGAGACCCAGTACTTC. The rearrangement uses TRBV19 and TRBJ2-5; weak D call: TRBD2 (5 bases). The CDR3 runs to 13 residues. V lost 2 bases and J lost 4, with 8 bases in between. From germline, CDR1 is LNHDA and CDR2 SQIVND (reference sequence).

The CDR3 is CASNSGTANSPLHF. DNA for the CDR3: TGTGCCAGCAACTCCGGGACAGCTAATTCACCCCTCCACTTT. The V call is TRBV5-5, the J call TRBJ1-6; 7 nucleotides match TRBD1. From germline, CDR1 is SGHKS and CDR2 YYEKEE (reference sequence). The CDR3 runs 14 residues. V dropped 6 bases and J dropped 6; count of bases not matched to a gene: 6.

The V call is TRBV12-3 or TRBV12-4, the J call TRBJ1-1; a weak D match, TRBD1 (6 bases). The CDR3 extends over 13 amino acids. Trimming stripped 6 bases from V and 4 bases from J, with 12 bases between. CDR3 amino acids: CASSPDSGTEAFF. Written as DNA, the CDR3 is TGTGCCAGCAGCCCGGACAGCGGCACTGAAGCTTTCTTT.